The rows below give T cell receptor beta chains drawn from one sample of a study of T cell changes during pregnancy in multiple sclerosis. Assay: immunoSEQ multiplex PCR; the TCRdb copy retains only in-frame clones and omits some. This table holds approximately 40,000 clones, about 85% found once. The sample here was CD4+ T cells from peripheral blood mononuclear cells, taken in the second trimester of pregnancy. The receptors here all came from a female donor with multiple sclerosis, enrolled in a pregnancy study. Each CDR3 is given with its conserved first and last residue. The D gene is left open where the match is weak. Clone size is not always given. Where it is, it says once, few, many or a class for expanded clones.

size	V	J	D	DNA	CDR3
once	TRBV6-5	TRBJ2-3	-	TGTGCCAGCAGGTTCCTAGGCGCAGATACGCAGTATTTT	CASRFLGADTQYF
-	TRBV7-9	TRBJ2-1	TRBD2	TGTGCCAGCAGCCCGGGGGGAATCGGGTACAATGAGCAGTTCTTC	CASSPGGIGYNEQFF
-	TRBV28	TRBJ2-7	TRBD2	TGTGCCAGCAGTCGACCGATTAGCGGGAGGAGAGGATACGAGCAGTACTTC	CASSRPISGRRGYEQYF
few	TRBV5-4	TRBJ2-3	TRBD2	TGTGCCAGCAGCTCTGCAATGGTGGGAGGGTTCACAGATACGCAGTATTTT	CASSSAMVGGFTDTQYF
-	TRBV28	TRBJ2-7	-	TGTGCCAGCAGTTCGACAAGCTATACCTACGAGCAGTACTTC	CASSSTSYTYEQYF
-	TRBV6-5	TRBJ1-2	-	TGTGCCAGCAGTTACGCACCATCAGGGAACTATGGCTACACCTTC	CASSYAPSGNYGYTF
-	TRBV29-1	TRBJ1-1	-	TGCAGCGCCGCTTCACTGACTGAAGCTTTCTTT	CSAASLTEAFF
once	TRBV6-5	TRBJ2-2	TRBD2	TGTGCCAGCAGGGCGGCGGGAGGGAACCCCGGGGAGCTGTTTTTT	CASRAAGGNPGELFF
-	TRBV30	TRBJ1-2	TRBD1	TGTGCCTGGGGTTTTACTAGGGGGCGGAATGGCTACACCTTC	CAWGFTRGRNGYTF
-	TRBV7-8	TRBJ2-2	-	TGTGCCAGCAGCTTACTCGGGGGATCGCGTGTCGGGGAGCTGTTTTTT	CASSLLGGSRVGELFF
-	TRBV5-1	TRBJ2-3	-	TGCGCCAGCAGCTCCTTAGCGGGCACAGATACGCAGTATTTT	CASSSLAGTDTQYF
-	TRBV5-1	TRBJ1-3	-	TGCGCCAGCAGCTTGATGCCGAGTGACTCTGGAAACACCATATATTTT	CASSLMPSDSGNTIYF
-	TRBV4-2	TRBJ1-6	TRBD1	TGTGCCAGCAGCCGAGAATGGACAGGGGCGAATAATTCACCCCTCCACTTT	CASSREWTGANNSPLHF
-	TRBV11-3	TRBJ1-5	TRBD1	TGTGCCAGCAGCTGTTCGGACAGGGGGCGCCTTCGACAGCCCCAGCATTTT	CASSCSDRGRLRQPQHF
-	TRBV19	TRBJ2-7	-	TGTGCCAGTAGTATAGAGGCAGACGGGGGAGGCATGAGAGGATACGAGCAGTACTTC	CASSIEADGGGMRGYEQYF
-	TRBV2	TRBJ1-1	TRBD1	TGTGCCAGCAGTGAAGGGGTGGGACAGGGGGCAAGGACTGAAGCTTTCTTT	CASSEGVGQGARTEAFF
-	TRBV7-9	TRBJ2-7	TRBD2	TGTGCCAGCAGCTTACGTTCCTCCGGCGGACTAGCGGGAGGCGGCGAGCAGTACTTC	CASSLRSSGGLAGGGEQYF
-	TRBV7-2	TRBJ2-5	TRBD2	TGTGCCAGCAGCTCAGATAGCGGGAGTCGAGAGACCCAGTACTTC	CASSSDSGSRETQYF
-	TRBV19	TRBJ1-6	TRBD1	TGTGCCAGTAGTCCCCCGGGACAGGGGATCGGAAATTCACCCCTCCACTTT	CASSPPGQGIGNSPLHF
once	TRBV7-2	TRBJ1-4	TRBD1	TGTGCCAGCAGCCTGGAGACAGGGATTAATGAAAAACTGTTTTTT	CASSLETGINEKLFF
-	TRBV27	TRBJ2-3	-	TGTGCCAGCAGTACTCTAGATTGGTTTGCAGATACGCAGTATTTT	CASSTLDWFADTQYF
-	TRBV4-2	TRBJ2-7	TRBD1	TGTGCCAGCAGCCAAGCGGACAGGGGGCCTTACGAGCAGTACTTC	CASSQADRGPYEQYF
-	TRBV6-1	TRBJ1-5	-	TGTGCCAGCAGTGCTCAGGACAATCAGCCCCAGCATTTT	CASSAQDNQPQHF
-	TRBV28	TRBJ2-3	-	TGTGCCACAAGCAGGGTACCCACCGATACGCAGTATTTT	CATSRVPTDTQYF
-	TRBV5-1	TRBJ2-1	-	TGCGCCACTAGCGCCGACTCCTACAATGAGCAGTTCTTC	CATSADSYNEQFF
-	TRBV28	TRBJ1-5	-	TGTGCCAGCAGCCAGCGGCCCCAGCATTTT	CASSQRPQHF
once	TRBV2	TRBJ2-1	TRBD2	TGTGCCAGCAGGGCTCGGGAGGGCGCCTACAATGAGCAGTTCTTC	CASRAREGAYNEQFF
few	TRBV15	TRBJ2-7	TRBD2	TGTGCCACCAGCAGAGGCAGACTAGCGCGGGAGCAGTACTTC	CATSRGRLAREQYF
-	TRBV5-1	TRBJ2-1	-	TGCGCCAGCAGCTTGGGGGACAAGTACAATGAGCAGTTCTTC	CASSLGDKYNEQFF
-	TRBV7-2	TRBJ2-7	TRBD2	TGTGCCAGCAGCTTAGAGACTAGCGGGAGTGTAGCCTACGAGCAGTACTTC	CASSLETSGSVAYEQYF
once	TRBV2	TRBJ2-7	-	TGTGCCAGCAGTGAAAGGCAGGCAGGGCGAGGCGCGGGGAGCTCCTACGAGCAGTACTTC	CASSERQAGRGAGSSYEQYF
-	TRBV27	TRBJ2-1	TRBD2	TGTGCCAGCAGTTTCCGGGGGAACCTACTAGGGCGGGAGCTTGACAATGAGCAGTTCTTC	CASSFRGNLLGRELDNEQFF
-	TRBV6-5	TRBJ2-3	-	TGTGCCAGCAGTTCCGGACTTTACACAGATACGCAGTATTTT	CASSSGLYTDTQYF
-	TRBV30	TRBJ1-3	TRBD1	TGTGCCTGGAGTGTACGTAGCAGGGGGCAGGGAAACACCATATATTTT	CAWSVRSRGQGNTIYF
-	TRBV28	TRBJ1-3	TRBD1	TGTGCCAGCGTTTTAGGGACAGGTTTCTCTGGAAACACCATATATTTT	CASVLGTGFSGNTIYF
-	TRBV5-6	TRBJ1-3	-	TGTGCCAGCAGCTTGAGTTTCGCTAGTGTCTTCGAGGCTGGAAACACCATATATTTT	CASSLSFASVFEAGNTIYF
-	TRBV11-2	TRBJ2-7	-	TGTGCCAGCAGCTTAGCATCCTACGAGCAGTACTTC	CASSLASYEQYF
-	TRBV6-5	TRBJ2-7	TRBD1	TGTGCCAGCAGCCGACAGGGATACGAGCAGTACTTC	CASSRQGYEQYF
-	TRBV7-2	TRBJ2-6	-	TGTGCCAGCAGCCTGGGAGGTCCTGGGGCCAACGTCCTGACTTTC	CASSLGGPGANVLTF
once	TRBV4-1	TRBJ2-1	TRBD2	TGCGCCAGCAGCGAATTACTAGCGATCATCTCCTATGAGCAGTTCTTC	CASSELLAIISYEQFF
-	TRBV5-5	TRBJ2-1	-	TGTGCCAGCATCCCTCAGGTGGGTTCTCAGAACAATGAGCAGTTCTTC	CASIPQVGSQNNEQFF
-	TRBV28	TRBJ2-1	TRBD2	TGTGCCAGCAGTTTCCTGGACGGGAGGAGCGGTGAGCAGTTCTTC	CASSFLDGRSGEQFF
-	TRBV9	TRBJ2-1	-	TGTGCCAGCAGCGTGGGGGGGGCACTCAGCTCCTACAATGAGCAGTTCTTC	CASSVGGALSSYNEQFF
-	TRBV5-5	TRBJ2-2	TRBD1	TGTGCCAGCAGCTTGCAGGGACAGGGGGCCGGGGAGCTGTTTTTT	CASSLQGQGAGELFF
-	TRBV5-4	TRBJ1-1	-	TGTGCCAGCAGCTTGGACAGCATGTCAAAAGCTTTCTTT	CASSLDSMSKAFF
-	TRBV28	TRBJ1-5	-	TGTGCCAGCAGTTCCCCGGGAGCGAGAAGCAATCAGCCCCAGCATTTT	CASSSPGARSNQPQHF
-	TRBV9	TRBJ2-1	-	TGTGCCAGCAGTCAAGCGGCATCCTACAATGAGCAGTTCTTC	CASSQAASYNEQFF
once	TRBV7-2	TRBJ2-1	TRBD2	TGTGCCAGCAGCCCTAGCGGGAGCAATGAGCAGTTCTTC	CASSPSGSNEQFF
few	TRBV2	TRBJ1-5	-	TGTGCCAGCAGTAGGACTTCGCAGCCCCAGCATTTT	CASSRTSQPQHF
once	TRBV27	TRBJ2-1	TRBD2	TGTGCCAGCAGAGAGGAAGCGGGGGACTTCAATGAGCAGTTCTTC	CASREEAGDFNEQFF
-	TRBV21-1	TRBJ1-1	-	TGTGCCAGCAGCAAACAGAGACAGGGCGTTTACACTGAAGCTTTCTTT	CASSKQRQGVYTEAFF